This T cell receptor beta chain was documented in a study of cytomegalovirus exposure and HLA in healthy donors. The PCR made use of 60 Vbeta and 13 Jbeta primers. Measured with immunoSEQ multiplex PCR; TCRdb has only the in-frame clones, and not every one. The sample includes 100,000 or so clones, approximately 78% of them seen just once. This CDR3 spans 17 amino acids. CDR1 SGHNT and CDR2 YYREEE come from the germline V gene (reference sequence). The trim removed 6 bases at V and 8 bases at J, leaving 19 bases unmatched. This TCR derives from a man aged 40-49 years in good health and CMV-seronegative. The sample was PBMCs. The chain combines TRBV5-4 with TRBJ2-2; 7 bases line up with TRBD1. For the CDR3, the DNA is TGTGCCAGCACCCGTCCCGGTTCAGGGGGTATTACGGGGGAGCTGTTTTTT. Its translation is CASTRPGSGGITGELFF.